The 20 T cell receptor beta chains below come from one sample, sequenced in a study of blood T cell repertoires in COVID-19. Sequencing was performed with immunoSEQ multiplex PCR; in TCRdb, only in-frame clones are kept and a portion is missing. The sample includes about 50,000 clones, 80% to 90% of them seen just once. What was sequenced was peripheral blood. These receptors originate from a human donor in a cohort sampled during active COVID-19.

The chain has TRBV4-1 and TRBJ1-4; 10 bases fit TRBD1. The ends lost 7 bases at V and 6 bases at J; junction bases unmatched: 8. CDR3 length: 15 residues. Per germline, CDR1 MGHRA and CDR2 YSYEKL. For the CDR3, the DNA is TGCGCCAGCACCCCTGTAGGACAGGGGGATGAAAAACTGTTTTTT. Residues: CASTPVGQGDEKLFF.

This clone came up once. This chain links TRBV2 with TRBJ2-7; D is perhaps TRBD2 (6 bases). This CDR3 has 13 residues. V dropped 3 bases and J dropped 4 bases, with 10 bases sitting between them. CDR1 SNHLY and CDR2 FYNNEI come from the germline V gene. The CDR3 region has the DNA TGTGCCAGCAGTGATTCGGCGGGGTACGAGCAGTACTTC. Protein product: CASSDSAGYEQYF.

The gene calls are TRBV19 and TRBJ1-5; the D is unclear. The germline V and J ends were trimmed by 2 bases and 3 bases, with 8 bases remaining between them. CDR3 size: 14 residues. Germline assignment: CDR1 LNHDA and CDR2 SQIVND (reference sequence). The CDR3 sequence is CASSISSLNQPQHF. The CDR3 DNA is TGTGCCAGTAGTATAAGTAGTCTCAATCAGCCCCAGCATTTT.

The chain recombines TRBV3-1 (or the pseudogene TRBV3-2) with TRBJ1-1, with D perhaps TRBD1 (6 bases). This CDR3 has 14 amino acids. Germline CDR1 is LGHDT and CDR2 is YNNKEL (reference sequence). V was cut by 3 bases and J by 6 bases, with 14 bases left in between. The chain's CDR3 is CASSQRTVVPEAFF. CDR3 coding DNA: TGTGCCAGCAGCCAGAGGACAGTTGTCCCTGAAGCTTTCTTT.

Only one count was recorded for this clone. This chain links TRBV11-1 with TRBJ1-2, with no clear D. The V end was cut by 1 base, the J end by 7 bases, with 10 bases between. CDR3 length equals 13 residues. In germline, CDR1 is SGHAT, CDR2 FQDESV (reference sequence). This chain's CDR3 is CASSLVSRGGYTF. CDR3 coding DNA: TGTGCCAGCAGCTTAGTATCCAGAGGTGGCTACACCTTC.

The V gene is TRBV5-1, the J gene TRBJ2-2, with TRBD1 matching 9 bases. Germline CDR1 SGHRS, CDR2 YFSETQ. CDR3 length: 14 amino acids. V shed 4 bases, J shed 5 bases, and the junction held 3 bases outside the gene matches. The CDR3 region has the DNA TGCGCCAGCAGCCCGGGACAGGGTACCGGGGAGCTGTTTTTT. Protein sequence: CASSPGQGTGELFF.

V usage is TRBV9 and J usage is TRBJ2-7; 9 nucleotides agree with TRBD2. This CDR3 contains 18 residues. CDR1 and CDR2 (germline): SGDLS, YYNGEE. J was trimmed by 0 bases and V by 0 bases; bases with no gene match: 10. CDR3: CASSVATQTSGTSYEQYF. DNA for the CDR3: TGTGCCAGCAGCGTAGCTACGCAGACTAGCGGAACCTCCTACGAGCAGTACTTC.

This chain uses TRBV9 with TRBJ1-4, with 7 bases that match TRBD1. From germline, CDR1 is SGDLS and CDR2 YYNGEE. The ends lost 4 bases at V and 4 bases at J; junction bases unmatched: 7. The CDR3 runs 15 residues. For the CDR3, the DNA is TGTGCCAGCAGCTCTACAGGGGCTAATAATGAAAAACTGTTTTTT. It is translated as CASSSTGANNEKLFF.

This chain uses TRBV7-6 with TRBJ2-7; 7 bases are shared with TRBD2. CDR1 and CDR2 (germline): SGHVS, FNYEAQ. CDR3 length equals 12 residues. After removal of 2 bases from V and 5 bases from J, the junction contained 0 bases not matched to a gene. The CDR3 DNA reads as TGTGCCAGCAGCTTAAGCGGGGACGAGCAGTACTTC. Translation: CASSLSGDEQYF.

This clone was detected a few times. J is TRBJ1-5 and V is TRBV7-2; D call uncertain. The ends were cut back, 1 base at V and 6 bases at J, with 7 bases in the middle. CDR3 length: 13 amino acids. Germline values: CDR1 SGHTA, CDR2 FQGNSA. CDR3 in amino acids: CASSLETLQPQHF. For the CDR3, the DNA is TGTGCCAGCAGCTTAGAGACACTTCAGCCCCAGCATTTT.

The J gene is TRBJ2-2, the V gene TRBV27; D may be TRBD1 (6 bases). CDR3 size: 18 residues. Trimming stripped 5 bases from V and 4 bases from J, with 23 bases between. Germline lookup yields CDR1 MNHEY and CDR2 SMNVEV (reference sequence). The CDR3: CASSPTQPPGAGTGELFF. CDR3 coding DNA: TGTGCCAGCAGTCCTACACAACCCCCAGGGGCGGGCACCGGGGAGCTGTTTTTT.

This chain uses TRBV19 with TRBJ1-1; D is unclear. The germline V gene has CDR1 LNHDA and CDR2 SQIVND (reference sequence). Trimming removed 3 bases at V and 0 bases at J, with 11 bases between. CDR3 length: 15 amino acids. The CDR3 loop reads CASSIRGILNTEAFF. The CDR3 DNA follows: TGTGCCAGTAGTATTAGAGGGATTTTGAACACTGAAGCTTTCTTT. The full variable domain, its missing parts supplied by reference TRBV19 and TRBJ1-1, is DGGITQSPKYLFRKEGQNVTLSCEQNLNHDAMYWYRQDPGQGLRLIYYSQIVNDFQKGDIAEGYSVSREKKESFPLTVTSAQKNPTAFYLCASSIRGILNTEAFFGQGTRLTVV.

This chain connects TRBV19 to TRBJ2-3; TRBD1 matches at 7 bases. With 4 bases clipped from V and 10 bases from J, the junction kept 2 bases outside the gene matches. CDR3 length: 11 residues. Germline V gene lookup returns CDR1 LNHDA and CDR2 SQIVND (reference sequence). DNA of the CDR3: TGTGCCAGTAGTACACAGGGGTCGCAGTATTTT. Its protein is CASSTQGSQYF.

This chain links TRBV19 with TRBJ2-1, with a tentative D call TRBD2 (5 bases). V was shortened by 3 bases and J by 10 bases, with 19 bases between the two germline ends. Germline V lookup: CDR1 LNHDA, CDR2 SQIVND (reference sequence). The CDR3 extends over 15 amino acids. CDR3 bases: TGTGCCAGTAGTATGCAGGAGGTAGGGCTCCGGGAGCAGTTCTTC. Translation: CASSMQEVGLREQFF.

The chain uses TRBV9 and TRBJ1-1; a weak D match, TRBD1 (5 bases). The CDR3 loop spans 19 amino acids. V lost 5 bases and J lost 3, with 29 bases in between. Germline assignment: CDR1 SGDLS and CDR2 YYNGEE. CDR3 loop: CASRVRHGPMTSQDTEAFF. The CDR3 bases are TGTGCCAGCAGGGTCCGTCACGGACCCATGACCTCACAGGACACTGAAGCTTTCTTT.

This clone was seen a few times. The chain carries TRBV5-1 and TRBJ1-3; tentatively, D is TRBD1 (5 bases). The CDR3 runs 14 residues. Germline CDR1 and CDR2: SGHRS and YFSETQ. Trimming pared 7 bases from V and 0 bases from J, leaving 11 bases between. The CDR3 nucleotides read TGCGCCAGCCGGGAGGGGAGCTCTGGAAACACCATATATTTT. Amino acids: CASREGSSGNTIYF.

The rearrangement links TRBV5-8 to TRBJ2-3; 12 bases agree with TRBD2. This CDR3 has 14 residues. The trim removed 3 bases at V and 8 bases at J, leaving 4 bases unmatched. Per the germline V gene, CDR1 is SGHTS and CDR2 is YDEGEE. DNA for the CDR3: TGTGCCAGCAGCTCGGGGACTAGCGGGCTTACGCAGTATTTT. As protein: CASSSGTSGLTQYF.

V gene TRBV14 combines with J gene TRBJ2-1; 8 bases map to TRBD2. The germline gives CDR1 SGHDN, CDR2 FVKESK. V lost 2 bases, J lost 4 bases, and 7 bases stayed unmatched. This CDR3 is built from 16 residues. The DNA for the CDR3 is TGTGCCAGCAGCCAAAGCACTAGCGGAGCATACAATGAGCAGTTCTTC. It encodes CASSQSTSGAYNEQFF. Full variable domain (remainder filled in from reference TRBV14 and TRBJ2-1): EAGVTQFPSHSVIEKGQTVTLRCDPISGHDNLYWYRRVMGKEIKFLLHFVKESKQDESGMPNNRFLAERTGGTYSTLKVQPAELEDSGVYFCASSQSTSGAYNEQFFGPGTRLTVL.

This clone was detected only a few times. The chain has TRBV27 and TRBJ2-7; 7 bases map to TRBD2. V lost 8 bases to trimming and J lost 0 bases; unmatched junction nucleotides: 7. CDR3 length equals 14 residues. Germline CDR1 MNHEY, CDR2 SMNVEV (reference sequence). The CDR3 DNA reads as TGTGCCAGCTGGAGGCTAGCGGACTCCTACGAGCAGTACTTC. Its protein is CASWRLADSYEQYF.

The chain employs TRBV28 and TRBJ2-7; D is uncertain. Trimming left V 6 bases short and J 4 bases short, with 7 bases between. This CDR3 region has 11 residues. Per germline, CDR1 MDHEN and CDR2 SYDVKM. The CDR3 loop reads CASSLRYEQYF. The CDR3 DNA sequence: TGTGCCAGCAGCCTTCGGTACGAGCAGTACTTC. The variable domain in full, with the rest retrieved from reference TRBV28 and TRBJ2-7, is DVKVTQSSRYLVKRTGEKVFLECVQDMDHENMFWYRQDPGLGLRLIYFSYDVKMKEKGDIPEGYSVSREKKERFSLILESASTNQTSMYLCASSLRYEQYFGPGTRLTVT.